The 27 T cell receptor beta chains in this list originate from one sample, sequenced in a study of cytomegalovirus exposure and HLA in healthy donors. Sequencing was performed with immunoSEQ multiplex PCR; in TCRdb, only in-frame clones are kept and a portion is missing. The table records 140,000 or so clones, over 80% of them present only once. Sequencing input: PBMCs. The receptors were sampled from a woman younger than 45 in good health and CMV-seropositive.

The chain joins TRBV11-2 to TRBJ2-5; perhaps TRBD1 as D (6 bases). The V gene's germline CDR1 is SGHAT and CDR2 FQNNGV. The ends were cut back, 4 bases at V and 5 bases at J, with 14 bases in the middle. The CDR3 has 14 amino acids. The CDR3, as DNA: TGTGCCAGCAGCTCCCTACAGGGTGATGAGACCCAGTACTTC. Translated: CASSSLQGDETQYF.

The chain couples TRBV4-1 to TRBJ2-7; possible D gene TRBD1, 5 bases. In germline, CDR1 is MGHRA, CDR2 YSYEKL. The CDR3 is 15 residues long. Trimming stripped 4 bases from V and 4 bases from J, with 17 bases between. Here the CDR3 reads CASSREQDGVYEQYF. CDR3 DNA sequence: TGCGCCAGCAGCCGGGAACAGGATGGGGTATACGAGCAGTACTTC.

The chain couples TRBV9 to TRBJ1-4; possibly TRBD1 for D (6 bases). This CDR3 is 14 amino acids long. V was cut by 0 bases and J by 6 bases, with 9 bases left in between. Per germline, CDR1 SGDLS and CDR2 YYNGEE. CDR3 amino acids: CASSVVAGDEKLFF. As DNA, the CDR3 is TGTGCCAGCAGCGTAGTTGCAGGGGATGAAAAACTGTTTTTT.

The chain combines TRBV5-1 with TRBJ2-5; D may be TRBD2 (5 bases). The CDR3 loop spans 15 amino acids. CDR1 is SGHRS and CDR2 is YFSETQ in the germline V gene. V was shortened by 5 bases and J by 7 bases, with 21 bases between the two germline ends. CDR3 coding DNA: TGCGCCAGCAGTTTGACGGAACGGGGTCTCGGGACCCAGTACTTC. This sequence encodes CASSLTERGLGTQYF.

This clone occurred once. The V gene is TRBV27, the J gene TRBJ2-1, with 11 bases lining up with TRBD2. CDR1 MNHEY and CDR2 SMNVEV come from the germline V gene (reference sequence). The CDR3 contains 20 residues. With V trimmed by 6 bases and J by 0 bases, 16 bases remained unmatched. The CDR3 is CASSPRSVLAGAYSYNEQFF. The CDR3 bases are TGTGCCAGCAGCCCCCGGTCGGTACTAGCGGGGGCGTACTCCTACAATGAGCAGTTCTTC.

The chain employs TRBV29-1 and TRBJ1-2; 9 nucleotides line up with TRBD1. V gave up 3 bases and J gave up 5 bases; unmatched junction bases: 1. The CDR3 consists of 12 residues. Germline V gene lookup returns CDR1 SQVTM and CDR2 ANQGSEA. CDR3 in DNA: TGCAGCGTTGATGGACAGGGGTATGGCTACACCTTC. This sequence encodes CSVDGQGYGYTF.

DNA for the CDR3: TGTGCCAGCAGTCCCACCAGAACCACGACAGACTATGGCTACACCTTC. Protein: CASSPTRTTTDYGYTF. The rearrangement links TRBV28 to TRBJ1-2; D possibly corresponds to TRBD1 (5 bases). V shed 5 bases and J shed 3 bases, with 19 bases lying between them. In germline, CDR1 is MDHEN, CDR2 SYDVKM. This CDR3 spans 16 amino acids.

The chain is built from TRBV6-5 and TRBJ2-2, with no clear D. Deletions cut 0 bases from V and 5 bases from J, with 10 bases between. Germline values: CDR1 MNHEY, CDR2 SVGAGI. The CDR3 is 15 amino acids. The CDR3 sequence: CASSYSGVRTGELFF. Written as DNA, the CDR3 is TGTGCCAGCAGTTACTCTGGTGTCAGGACCGGGGAGCTGTTTTTT.

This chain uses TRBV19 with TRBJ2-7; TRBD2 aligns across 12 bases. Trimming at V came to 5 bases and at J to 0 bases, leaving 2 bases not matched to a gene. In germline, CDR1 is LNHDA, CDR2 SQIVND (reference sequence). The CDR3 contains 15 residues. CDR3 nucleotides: TGTGCCAGTAGTCGGACTAGCGGGGCCTCCTACGAGCAGTACTTC. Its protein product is CASSRTSGASYEQYF.

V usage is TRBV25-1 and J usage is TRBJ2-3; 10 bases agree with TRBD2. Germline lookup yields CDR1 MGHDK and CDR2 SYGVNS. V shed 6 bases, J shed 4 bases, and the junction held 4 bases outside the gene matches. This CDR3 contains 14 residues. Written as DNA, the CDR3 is TGTGCCAGCAGCCTCCTAGCGGGAGCAGATACGCAGTATTTT. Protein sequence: CASSLLAGADTQYF.

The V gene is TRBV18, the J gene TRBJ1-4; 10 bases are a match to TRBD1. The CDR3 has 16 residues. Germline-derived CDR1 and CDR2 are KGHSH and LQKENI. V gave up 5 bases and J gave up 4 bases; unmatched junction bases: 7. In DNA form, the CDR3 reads TGTGCCAGCTCAACTCGACAGGGGGCGCGTAATGAAAAACTGTTTTTT. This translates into CASSTRQGARNEKLFF.

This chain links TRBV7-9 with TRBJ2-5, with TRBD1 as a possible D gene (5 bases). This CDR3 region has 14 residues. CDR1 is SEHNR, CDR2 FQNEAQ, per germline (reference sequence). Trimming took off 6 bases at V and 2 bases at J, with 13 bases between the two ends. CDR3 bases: TGTGCCAGCAGTATCAGGGCAGGACAAGAGACCCAGTACTTC. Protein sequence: CASSIRAGQETQYF.

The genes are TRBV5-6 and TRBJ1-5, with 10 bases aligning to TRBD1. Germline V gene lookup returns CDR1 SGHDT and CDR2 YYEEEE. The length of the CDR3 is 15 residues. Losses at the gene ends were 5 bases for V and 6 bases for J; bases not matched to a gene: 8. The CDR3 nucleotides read TGTGCCAGCAGGGGGGACAGGGGAGGAGGTCAGCCCCAGCATTTT. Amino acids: CASRGDRGGGQPQHF.

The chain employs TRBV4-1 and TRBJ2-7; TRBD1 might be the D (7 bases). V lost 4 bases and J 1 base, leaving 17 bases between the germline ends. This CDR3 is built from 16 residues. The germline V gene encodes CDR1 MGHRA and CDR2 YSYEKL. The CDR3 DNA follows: TGCGCCAGCAGCCGCGGGACAGCCCCAGGGTCCTACGAGCAGTACTTC. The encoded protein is CASSRGTAPGSYEQYF.

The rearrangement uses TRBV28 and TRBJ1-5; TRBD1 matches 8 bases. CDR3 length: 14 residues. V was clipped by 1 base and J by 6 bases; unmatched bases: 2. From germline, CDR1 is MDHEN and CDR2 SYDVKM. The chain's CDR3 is CASSLSGGGQPQHF. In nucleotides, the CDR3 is TGTGCCAGCAGTTTATCAGGGGGCGGTCAGCCCCAGCATTTT.

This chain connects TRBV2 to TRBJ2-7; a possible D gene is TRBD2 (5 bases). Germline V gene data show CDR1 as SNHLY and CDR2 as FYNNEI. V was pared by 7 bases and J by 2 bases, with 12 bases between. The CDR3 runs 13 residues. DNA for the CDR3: TGTGCCAGCAATTTTCCCGGGGCCTACGAGCAGTACTTC. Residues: CASNFPGAYEQYF. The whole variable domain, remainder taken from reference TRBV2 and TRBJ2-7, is EPEVTQTPSHQVTQMGQEVILRCVPISNHLYFYWYRQILGQKVEFLVSFYNNEISEKSEIFDDQFSVERPDGSNFTLKIRSTKLEDSAMYFCASNFPGAYEQYFGPGTRLTVT.

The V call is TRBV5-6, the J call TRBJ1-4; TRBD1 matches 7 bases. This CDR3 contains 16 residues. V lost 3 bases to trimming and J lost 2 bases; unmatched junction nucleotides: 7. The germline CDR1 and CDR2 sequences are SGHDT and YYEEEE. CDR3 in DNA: TGTGCCAGCAGCTATCAAACAGGGGTGACTAATGAAAAACTGTTTTTT. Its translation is CASSYQTGVTNEKLFF.

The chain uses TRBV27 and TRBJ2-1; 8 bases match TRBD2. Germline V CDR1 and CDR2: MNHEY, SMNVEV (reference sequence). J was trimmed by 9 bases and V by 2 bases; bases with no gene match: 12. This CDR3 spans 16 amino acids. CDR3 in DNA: TGTGCCAGCAGTTTAAGGCCCAGCGGGGGCTTTATTGAGCAGTTCTTC. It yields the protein CASSLRPSGGFIEQFF.

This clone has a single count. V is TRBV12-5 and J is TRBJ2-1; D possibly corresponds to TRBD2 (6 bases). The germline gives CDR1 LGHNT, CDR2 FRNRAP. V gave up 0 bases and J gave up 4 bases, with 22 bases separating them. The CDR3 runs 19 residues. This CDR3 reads CASGLVLDGTSVLYNEQFF. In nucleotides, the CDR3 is TGTGCTAGTGGTTTGGTACTAGACGGGACTTCGGTATTGTACAATGAGCAGTTCTTC.

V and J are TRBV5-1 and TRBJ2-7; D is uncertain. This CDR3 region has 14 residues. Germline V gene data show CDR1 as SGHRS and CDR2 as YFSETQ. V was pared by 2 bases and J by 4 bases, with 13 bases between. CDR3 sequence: CASSLAPTKYEQYF. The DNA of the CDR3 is TGCGCCAGCAGCTTAGCACCTACGAAATACGAGCAGTACTTC.

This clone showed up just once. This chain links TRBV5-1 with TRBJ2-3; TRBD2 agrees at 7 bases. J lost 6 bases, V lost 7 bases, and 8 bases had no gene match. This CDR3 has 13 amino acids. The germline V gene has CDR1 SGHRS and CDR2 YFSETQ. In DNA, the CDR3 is TGCGCCAGCGGCCCGGGACTATCGGATACGCAGTATTTT. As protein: CASGPGLSDTQYF.

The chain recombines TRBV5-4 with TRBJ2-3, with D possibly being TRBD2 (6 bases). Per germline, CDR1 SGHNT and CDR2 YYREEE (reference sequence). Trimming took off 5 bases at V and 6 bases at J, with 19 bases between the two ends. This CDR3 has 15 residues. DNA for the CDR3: TGTGCCAGCAGTCCGCCCGGGAGAGATTGGGATACGCAGTATTTT. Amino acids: CASSPPGRDWDTQYF.

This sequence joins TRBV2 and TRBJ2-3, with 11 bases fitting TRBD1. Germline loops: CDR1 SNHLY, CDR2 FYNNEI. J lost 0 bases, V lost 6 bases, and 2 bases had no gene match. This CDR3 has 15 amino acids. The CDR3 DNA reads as TGTGCCAGCAGGGGGACAGGGGGGAGCACAGATACGCAGTATTTT. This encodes CASRGTGGSTDTQYF.

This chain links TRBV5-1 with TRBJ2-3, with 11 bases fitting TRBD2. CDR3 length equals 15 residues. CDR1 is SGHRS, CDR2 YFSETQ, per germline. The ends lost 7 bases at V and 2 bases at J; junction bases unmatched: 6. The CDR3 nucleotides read TGCGCCAGCTACGGGACTAGCGGATTCACAGATACGCAGTATTTT. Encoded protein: CASYGTSGFTDTQYF.

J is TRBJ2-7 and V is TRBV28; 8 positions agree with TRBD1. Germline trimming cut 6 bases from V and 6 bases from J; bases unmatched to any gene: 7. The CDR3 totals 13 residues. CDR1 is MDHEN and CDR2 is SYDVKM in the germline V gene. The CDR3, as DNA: TGTGCCAGCAGGGACAGGGTAGAGATCGAGCAGTACTTC. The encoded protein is CASRDRVEIEQYF.

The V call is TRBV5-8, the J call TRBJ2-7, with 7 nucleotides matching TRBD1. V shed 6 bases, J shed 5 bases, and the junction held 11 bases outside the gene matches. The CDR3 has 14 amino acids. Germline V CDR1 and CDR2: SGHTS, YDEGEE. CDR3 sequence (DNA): TGTGCCAGCATCGAACAGGGGACGAAGGACGAGCAGTACTTC. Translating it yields CASIEQGTKDEQYF.

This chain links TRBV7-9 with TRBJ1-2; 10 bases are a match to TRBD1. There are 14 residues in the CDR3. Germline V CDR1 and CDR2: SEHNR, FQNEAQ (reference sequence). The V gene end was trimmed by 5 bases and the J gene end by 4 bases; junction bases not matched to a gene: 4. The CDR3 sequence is CASSRQGAAYGYTF. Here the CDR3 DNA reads TGTGCCAGCAGCCGACAGGGGGCAGCCTATGGCTACACCTTC.